This T cell receptor beta chain emerged from a study of CD8 T cells in Susac syndrome. TEMRA cells were FACS-enriched, and CD8+ and CD4+ T cells were isolated negatively. Study observations and caveats: As acknowledged by the study, its TCR sequencing and HLA analysis included a relatively small number of individuals.

The V gene lost 3 bases and the J gene lost 2 bases, with 5 bases spanning the gap. Germline V lookup: CDR1 MGHDK, CDR2 SYGVNS. This CDR3 spans 12 amino acids. On this clonotype: Antigen: not known.

RNA, at about 0.45 to 1 ug, was reverse transcribed with random hexamers. An immunoSEQ multiplex PCR generated amplified TCR beta CDR3 products spanning 54 Vbeta and 13 Jbeta. TCRdb re-called the immunoSEQ multiplex PCR reads with MiXCR, one entry per CDR3 protein. The sample has about 120,000 distinct CDR3 sequences, around 95% seen once; the top ten hold about 0.098%. The chain combines TRBV25-1 with TRBJ2-7; no clear D. This sequence originates from a human donor in good health. The sequenced sample was CD4+ T cells from PBMCs. The CDR3 spells CASSDRTYEQYF. The CDR3 DNA is TGTGCCAGCAGTGACAGAACCTACGAGCAGTACTTC.